This TCR beta chain stems from a study of vaccination and CD4 T cells after COVID-19. Study-wide results and limits: In convalescent patients, 304 of 307 vaccine-specific clones were spike mono-reactive.

As concerns this clonotype: The target antigen is unknown.

Noted treatment: roughly 10-day PBMC culture with coronavirus spike peptide pools or control peptides (ViraFEST assay). CD4+ T cells that had been cultured provided DNA sequenced with the Oncomine TCR Beta short-read assay. TCRdb fed the PCR reads into MiXCR, producing one record per CDR3 protein. The sample has 15,000 to 20,000 distinct CDR3 sequences; 35% to 40% are singletons. Germline V CDR1 and CDR2: KGHSH, LQKENI. V lost 0 bases to trimming and J lost 1 base, with 7 bases between them. The CDR3 loop spans 15 amino acids. The genes are TRBV18 and TRBJ2-4; the D gene is possibly TRBD2 (6 bases). The sample was CD4+ T cells from blood, cultured in vitro. The receptor's source is a human donor who had recovered from COVID-19. The DNA of the CDR3 is TGTGCCAGCTCACCACCAGGGAGGGCCAAAAACATTCAGTACTTC. It encodes CASSPPGRAKNIQYF.